These 19 T cell receptor beta chains share one sample of origin, sequenced in a study of control samples from healthy donors and cancer patients. Method: immunoSEQ multiplex PCR; TCRdb's copy keeps in-frame clones and lacks some. The table includes around 130,000 clones, approximately 91% detected once. Material for sequencing was blood. Receptors originate from a man in his forties or fifties in good health.

This chain links TRBV23-1 with TRBJ1-1, with TRBD1 matching over 7 bases. TRBV23-1 is treated as an ORF (open reading frame) with a function not yet certain. After removal of 3 bases from V and 5 bases from J, the junction contained 15 bases not matched to a gene. This CDR3 comprises 17 residues. The CDR3 DNA is TGCGCCAGCAGTCACCGGAGATCCGAGACAGGGTGTACTGAAGCTTTCTTT. It codes for CASSHRRSETGCTEAFF.

This chain joins TRBV15 and TRBJ1-2, with no clear D. CDR1 is LNHNV, CDR2 YYDKDF, per germline (reference sequence). Between the trimmed V and J ends, which lost 0 bases and 3 bases, there was a span of 17 bases. CDR3 length: 17 amino acids. In DNA form, the CDR3 reads TGTGCCACCAGCAGAGATCGTAATCATGGGTCGGACTATGGCTACACCTTC. Translating it yields CATSRDRNHGSDYGYTF.

The chain recombines TRBV5-4 with TRBJ2-7; D uncertain. The CDR3 loop spans 12 amino acids. Germline V gene data show CDR1 as SGHNT and CDR2 as YYREEE (reference sequence). V was pared by 0 bases and J by 3 bases, with 4 bases between. For the CDR3, the DNA is TGTGCCAGCAGCTTGGACAACTACGAGCAGTACTTC. It translates to CASSLDNYEQYF.

The chain uses TRBV5-1 and TRBJ2-7; 12 bases are a match to TRBD2. Germline V gene lookup returns CDR1 SGHRS and CDR2 YFSETQ. This CDR3 comprises 18 residues. J gave up 0 bases and V 0 bases, and 7 bases lay outside the gene matches. CDR3 protein: CASSLGLAGGPGSYEQYF. CDR3 sequence (DNA): TGCGCCAGCAGCTTGGGTCTAGCGGGGGGGCCAGGCTCCTACGAGCAGTACTTC.

J is TRBJ2-7 and V is TRBV5-1, with 11 bases aligning to TRBD2. The junction had 5 bases not matched to a gene; V was cut back by 4 bases and J by 5 bases. The germline V gene encodes CDR1 SGHRS and CDR2 YFSETQ. The CDR3 has 14 amino acids. The DNA for the CDR3 is TGCGCCAGCAGCCGTAGCGGGGGGGCCAACGAGCAGTACTTC. This sequence encodes CASSRSGGANEQYF.

V and J are TRBV2 and TRBJ2-3, with a possible D match to TRBD2 (6 bases). CDR3 length: 15 amino acids. Trimming shortened V by 0 bases and J by 2 bases, and 9 bases separated the two germline ends. Germline assignment: CDR1 SNHLY and CDR2 FYNNEI. The CDR3 loop reads CASSEALALTDTQYF. The CDR3 region has the DNA TGTGCCAGCAGTGAAGCGCTAGCGCTCACAGATACGCAGTATTTT.

This chain joins TRBV27 and TRBJ2-1; D perhaps matches TRBD2 (5 bases). The CDR3 contains 15 residues. Germline values: CDR1 MNHEY, CDR2 SMNVEV (reference sequence). The V end lost 3 bases, the J end lost 5 bases, and 14 bases lay between the germline ends. The CDR3: CASSLGANGHNEQFF. In nucleotides, the CDR3 is TGTGCCAGCAGTTTGGGAGCCAATGGGCACAATGAGCAGTTCTTC.

V usage is TRBV6-2 or TRBV6-3 and J usage is TRBJ1-2, with D hard to call. Trimming stripped 3 bases from V and 3 bases from J, with 17 bases between. The CDR3 is made up of 16 amino acids. Germline loops: CDR1 MNHEY, CDR2 SVGEGT. The CDR3 bases are TGTGCCAGCAGTTATCTCGGGCTACCAGCCTACTATGGCTACACCTTC. Translation gives CASSYLGLPAYYGYTF.

The chain employs TRBV5-5 and TRBJ2-1; D not resolved. Germline-derived CDR1 and CDR2 are SGHKS and YYEKEE (reference sequence). V lost 2 bases and J 5 bases, leaving 8 bases between the germline ends. The CDR3 contains 13 residues. Written as DNA, the CDR3 is TGTGCCAGCAGCTTATCTTGGAACAATGAGCAGTTCTTC. It codes for CASSLSWNNEQFF.

This sequence joins TRBV9 and TRBJ1-2; D not certain. CDR3 size: 14 residues. Trimming took off 0 bases at V and 3 bases at J, with 9 bases between the two ends. CDR1 is SGDLS and CDR2 is YYNGEE in the germline V gene. For the CDR3, the DNA is TGTGCCAGCAGCGTAGATGGGGAGGACTATGGCTACACCTTC. Its protein product is CASSVDGEDYGYTF.

This clone has just one count. The rearrangement uses TRBV9 and TRBJ1-5; no clear D. Trimming cost V 3 bases and J 6 bases, with 13 bases left between them. This CDR3 has 14 residues. Germline loops: CDR1 SGDLS, CDR2 YYNGEE. CDR3 loop: CASSAGRSPQPQHF. CDR3 nucleotide sequence: TGTGCCAGCAGCGCCGGGCGATCCCCTCAGCCCCAGCATTTT.

The CDR3 is CASSPRAGGYTDTQYF. The CDR3 DNA is TGTGCCAGCAGCCCAAGAGCGGGGGGGTACACAGATACGCAGTATTTT. The chain has TRBV7-2 and TRBJ2-3; TRBD2 matches 10 bases. This CDR3 contains 16 residues. Per the germline V gene, CDR1 is SGHTA and CDR2 is FQGNSA. V gave up 5 bases and J gave up 2 bases; unmatched junction bases: 7.

As DNA, the CDR3 is TGTGCCAGCAGCTCAACTAGCGGGGACCCTCGGGAGACCCAGTACTTC. Translated: CASSSTSGDPRETQYF. V is TRBV7-6 and J is TRBJ2-5; 10 bases align to TRBD2. CDR3 length: 16 residues. V dropped 4 bases and J dropped 5; count of bases not matched to a gene: 10. Germline assignment: CDR1 SGHVS and CDR2 FNYEAQ.

This chain links TRBV5-1 with TRBJ1-2; a possible D gene is TRBD1 (5 bases). Germline CDR1 reads SGHRS; CDR2 reads YFSETQ. This CDR3 region has 15 residues. Trimming stripped 3 bases from V and 4 bases from J, with 16 bases between. The CDR3: CASSWGDGTFYGYTF. The CDR3 region has the DNA TGCGCCAGCAGCTGGGGGGACGGCACCTTCTATGGCTACACCTTC. The full variable domain, with the rest looked up from reference TRBV5-1 and TRBJ1-2, is KAGVTQTPRYLIKTRGQQVTLSCSPISGHRSVSWYQQTPGQGLQFLFEYFSETQRNKGNFPGRFSGRQFSNSRSEMNVSTLELGDSALYLCASSWGDGTFYGYTFGSGTRLTVV.

This clone occurred a few times. The chain joins TRBV27 to TRBJ2-1; D is unclear. The CDR3 has 12 amino acids. Trimming took 3 bases from V and 8 from J, leaving 8 bases between them. Per the germline V gene, CDR1 is MNHEY and CDR2 is SMNVEV (reference sequence). CDR3 sequence reads: CASSLLVHEQFF. The CDR3 DNA reads TGTGCCAGCAGTTTGCTGGTCCATGAGCAGTTCTTC.

This rearrangement joins TRBV19 to TRBJ2-5, with D uncertain. This CDR3 spans 14 amino acids. Trimming shortened V by 6 bases and J by 0 bases, and 11 bases separated the two germline ends. Germline CDR1 and CDR2: LNHDA and SQIVND (reference sequence). CDR3 amino acids: CASSHFGNQETQYF. The CDR3 region has the DNA TGTGCCAGTAGCCACTTCGGAAACCAAGAGACCCAGTACTTC.

This sequence joins TRBV27 and TRBJ1-1, with TRBD1 as a possible D gene (5 bases). Trimming removed 1 base at V and 5 bases at J, with 11 bases between. This CDR3 spans 14 amino acids. CDR1 and CDR2 from the germline V gene are MNHEY and SMNVEV (reference sequence). The CDR3 sequence: CASSLFSGKTEAFF. In DNA, the CDR3 is TGTGCCAGCAGTTTATTTTCAGGGAAGACTGAAGCTTTCTTT.

This chain connects TRBV10-2 to TRBJ2-1; D is unclear. Germline-derived CDR1 and CDR2 are WSHSY and SAAADI. This CDR3 is 15 amino acids long. Trimming shortened V by 2 bases and J by 4 bases, and 12 bases separated the two germline ends. The CDR3 DNA reads TGCGCCAGCAGTGAGCTGGCAACCCAATACAATGAGCAGTTCTTC. Its translation is CASSELATQYNEQFF.

J is TRBJ1-5 and V is TRBV12-3 or TRBV12-4; no clear D. This CDR3 has 10 amino acids. V shed 1 base and J shed 9 bases, with 1 base lying between them. The CDR3 spells CASSLGPQHF. The CDR3 DNA is TGTGCCAGCAGTTTAGGGCCCCAGCATTTT.